The source of this T cell receptor (beta chain) is a study of T cell responses to AZD1222 COVID-19 vaccine. Findings of the study overall: Only a handful of individuals given AZD1222 were seropositive at baseline.

Sequencing used immunoSEQ multiplex PCR; TCRdb keeps in-frame clones, though not all of them. The sample lists about 140,000 clones, about 90% occurring once. Concerning this clone itself: Antigen: not known.

CDR3 length: 15 amino acids. The germline CDR1 and CDR2 sequences are SEHNR and FQNEAQ (reference sequence). Trimming took 5 bases from V and 7 from J; bases not matched to a gene: 9. This clonotype was obtained from an adult who received the MenACWY meningococcal vaccine as a control. V and J are TRBV7-9 and TRBJ2-1; TRBD2 aligns across 9 bases. The sample was peripheral blood, taken 28 days after the second dose of the MenACWY control vaccine. The CDR3 region is CASSGGVAGVNEQFF. CDR3 nucleotides: TGTGCCAGCAGCGGGGGAGTAGCGGGGGTAAATGAGCAGTTCTTC.